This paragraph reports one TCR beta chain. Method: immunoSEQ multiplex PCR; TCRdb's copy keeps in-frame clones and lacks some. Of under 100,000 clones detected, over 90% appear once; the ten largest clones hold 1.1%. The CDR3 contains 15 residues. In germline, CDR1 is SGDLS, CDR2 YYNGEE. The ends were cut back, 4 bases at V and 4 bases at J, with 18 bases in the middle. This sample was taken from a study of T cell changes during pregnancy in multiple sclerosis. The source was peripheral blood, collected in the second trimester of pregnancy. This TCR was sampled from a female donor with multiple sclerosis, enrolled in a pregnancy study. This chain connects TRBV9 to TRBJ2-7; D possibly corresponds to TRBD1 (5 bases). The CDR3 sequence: CASSPLAQAIYEQYF. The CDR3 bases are TGTGCCAGCAGCCCATTAGCACAGGCTATATACGAGCAGTACTTC.